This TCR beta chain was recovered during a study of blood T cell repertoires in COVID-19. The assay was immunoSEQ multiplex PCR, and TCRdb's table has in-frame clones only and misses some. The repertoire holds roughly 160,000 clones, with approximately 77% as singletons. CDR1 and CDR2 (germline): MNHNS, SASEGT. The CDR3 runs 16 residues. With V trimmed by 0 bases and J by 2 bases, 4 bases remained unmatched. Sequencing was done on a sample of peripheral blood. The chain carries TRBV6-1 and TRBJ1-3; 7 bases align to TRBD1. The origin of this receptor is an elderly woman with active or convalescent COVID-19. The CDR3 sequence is CASSEAHGTAGNTIYF. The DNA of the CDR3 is TGTGCCAGCAGTGAAGCGCATGGGACAGCTGGAAACACCATATATTTT.